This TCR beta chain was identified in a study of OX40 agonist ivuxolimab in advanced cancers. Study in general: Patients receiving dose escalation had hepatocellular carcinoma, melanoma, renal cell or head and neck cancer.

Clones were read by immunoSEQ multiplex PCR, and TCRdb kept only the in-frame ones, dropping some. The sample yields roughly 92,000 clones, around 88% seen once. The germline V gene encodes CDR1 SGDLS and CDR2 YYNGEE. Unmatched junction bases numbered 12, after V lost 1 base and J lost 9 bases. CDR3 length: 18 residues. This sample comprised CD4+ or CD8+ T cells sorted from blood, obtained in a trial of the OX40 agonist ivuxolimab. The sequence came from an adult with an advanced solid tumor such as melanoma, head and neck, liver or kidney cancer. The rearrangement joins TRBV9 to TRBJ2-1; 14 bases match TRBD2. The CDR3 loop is CASSVTPPGLAGVVEQFF. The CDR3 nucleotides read TGTGCCAGCAGCGTAACCCCCCCGGGACTAGCGGGAGTGGTTGAGCAGTTCTTC.